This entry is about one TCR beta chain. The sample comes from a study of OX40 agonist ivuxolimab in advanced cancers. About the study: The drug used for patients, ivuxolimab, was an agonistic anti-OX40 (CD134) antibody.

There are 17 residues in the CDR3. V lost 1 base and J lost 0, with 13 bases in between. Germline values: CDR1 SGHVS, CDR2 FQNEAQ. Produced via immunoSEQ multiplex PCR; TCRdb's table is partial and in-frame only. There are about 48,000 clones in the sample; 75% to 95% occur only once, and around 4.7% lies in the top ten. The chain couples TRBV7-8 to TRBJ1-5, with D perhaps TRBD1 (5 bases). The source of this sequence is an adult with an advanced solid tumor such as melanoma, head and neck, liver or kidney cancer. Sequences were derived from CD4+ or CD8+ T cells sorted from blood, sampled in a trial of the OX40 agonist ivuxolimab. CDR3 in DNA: TGTGCCAGCAGCTTAGTGGTACAGGACAATAGCAATCAGCCCCAGCATTTT. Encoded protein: CASSLVVQDNSNQPQHF.